The 11 T cell receptor beta chains in this list originate from one sample, sequenced in a study of T cell changes during pregnancy in multiple sclerosis. Generated by immunoSEQ multiplex PCR, the TCRdb table keeps only in-frame clones and is missing some. This sample has around 29,000 clones, with around 85% found just once. Sequencing was performed on CD8+ T cells from peripheral blood mononuclear cells, taken after pregnancy. The receptors come from a female donor with multiple sclerosis, enrolled in a pregnancy study.

The rearrangement joins TRBV6-6 to TRBJ1-2, with 9 bases fitting TRBD1. The germline CDR1 and CDR2 sequences are MNHNY and SVGAGI (reference sequence). The CDR3 loop spans 12 amino acids. Trimming took 11 bases from V and 8 from J; bases not matched to a gene: 9. In DNA, the CDR3 is TGTGCCGGGACAGGGCCTAAGGGGGGCTACACCTTC. Residues: CAGTGPKGGYTF.

The V and J genes are TRBV7-3 and TRBJ2-5, with 7 positions matching TRBD1. Germline loops: CDR1 SGHTA, CDR2 FQGTGA. V shed 0 bases and J 5 bases; nucleotides not matched to a gene: 6. This CDR3 spans 15 amino acids. The CDR3 protein is CASSLTVGGQETQYF. The CDR3 DNA follows: TGTGCCAGCAGCTTAACTGTAGGGGGCCAGGAGACCCAGTACTTC.

This chain connects TRBV5-6 to TRBJ1-4; TRBD1 matches at 10 bases. Germline V gene data show CDR1 as SGHDT and CDR2 as YYEEEE. The CDR3 sequence is 16 residues long. V lost 2 bases, J lost 8 bases, and 9 bases stayed unmatched. Here the CDR3 DNA reads TGTGCCAGCAGCTTTGGGACAGGGGCCGTTGGGGAAAAACTGTTTTTT. It yields the protein CASSFGTGAVGEKLFF.

The chain employs TRBV19 and TRBJ1-1; D is perhaps TRBD1 (5 bases). The CDR3 has 15 residues. The germline V and J ends were trimmed by 5 bases and 4 bases, with 17 bases remaining between them. Germline lookup yields CDR1 LNHDA and CDR2 SQIVND (reference sequence). The CDR3, as DNA: TGTGCCAGTAGTCCGACGGGGGAGGGGCTCACTGAAGCTTTCTTT. Translation gives CASSPTGEGLTEAFF. The variable domain in full, with the rest retrieved from reference TRBV19 and TRBJ1-1, is DGGITQSPKYLFRKEGQNVTLSCEQNLNHDAMYWYRQDPGQGLRLIYYSQIVNDFQKGDIAEGYSVSREKKESFPLTVTSAQKNPTAFYLCASSPTGEGLTEAFFGQGTRLTVV.

J is TRBJ2-7 and V is TRBV11-2; D unresolved. Germline loops: CDR1 SGHAT, CDR2 FQNNGV. V shed 1 base and J shed 2 bases, with 9 bases lying between them. CDR3 length equals 14 residues. CDR3 nucleotides: TGTGCCAGCAGCTTAGGGCCTCTTACCTACGAGCAGTACTTC. This translates into CASSLGPLTYEQYF.

For the CDR3, the DNA is TGTGCCATCAACCGACAGGCGGAACTTTCTAGGACTGAAGCTTTCTTT. Its protein product is CAINRQAELSRTEAFF. The chain employs TRBV2 and TRBJ1-1; perhaps TRBD1 as D (6 bases). The CDR3 spans 16 residues. The germline V gene encodes CDR1 SNHLY and CDR2 FYNNEI. V was shortened by 10 bases and J by 5 bases, with 26 bases between the two germline ends.

The chain couples TRBV7-9 to TRBJ2-5; D might be TRBD1 (6 bases). Germline assignment: CDR1 SEHNR and CDR2 FQNEAQ (reference sequence). Between the trimmed V and J ends, which lost 6 bases and 3 bases, there was a span of 11 bases. The CDR3 totals 13 residues. The CDR3 sequence is CASRTGNEETQYF. As DNA, the CDR3 is TGTGCCAGCAGGACAGGTAATGAAGAGACCCAGTACTTC.

The chain couples TRBV7-9 to TRBJ2-3; 7 nucleotides line up with TRBD1. J gave up 3 bases and V 5 bases, and 14 bases lay outside the gene matches. CDR1 SEHNR and CDR2 FQNEAQ come from the germline V gene (reference sequence). The CDR3 has 17 amino acids. Here the CDR3 reads CASSPRVRGQRTDTQYF. DNA of the CDR3: TGTGCCAGCAGCCCTCGAGTAAGGGGACAGAGGACAGATACGCAGTATTTT.

The rearrangement joins TRBV4-3 to TRBJ2-2; 12 positions agree with TRBD2. CDR1 is LGHNA, CDR2 YSLEER, per germline. The CDR3 extends over 15 amino acids. The V segment lost 2 bases and the J segment 6 bases; nucleotides outside the gene matches: 1. CDR3 protein: CASSQLAGGPGELFF. CDR3 nucleotides: TGCGCCAGCAGCCAACTAGCGGGGGGGCCCGGGGAGCTGTTTTTT.

The V and J genes are TRBV27 and TRBJ2-7; 11 bases align to TRBD2. This CDR3 spans 15 amino acids. V lost 3 bases and J lost 1; bases outside the gene matches: 2. CDR1 and CDR2 (germline): MNHEY, SMNVEV (reference sequence). The CDR3 reads CASSFSGGASYEQYF. The CDR3 coding sequence is TGTGCCAGCAGTTTTAGCGGGGGGGCGTCCTACGAGCAGTACTTC.

CDR3: CASSQESYYEQYF. DNA for the CDR3: TGTGCCAGCAGCCAAGAAAGCTACTACGAGCAGTACTTC. This sequence joins TRBV13 and TRBJ2-7; no firm D call. The CDR3 is 13 amino acids. The germline CDR1 and CDR2 sequences are PRHDT and FYEKMQ (reference sequence). Trimming shortened V by 5 bases and J by 3 bases, and 11 bases separated the two germline ends. Looking up the rest from reference TRBV13 and TRBJ2-7 gives the full variable domain: AAGVIQSPRHLIKEKRETATLKCYPIPRHDTVYWYQQGPGQDPQFLISFYEKMQSDKGSIPDRFSAQQFSDYHSELNMSSLELGDSALYFCASSQESYYEQYFGPGTRLTVT.